This T cell receptor (beta chain) was retrieved from a study of shared clonotypes between healthy human individuals. Libraries were prepared by immunoSEQ multiplex PCR; TCRdb keeps only in-frame clonotypes and omits some of them. Among approximately 1,000,000 clones, around 78% were seen once, and the ten largest hold approximately 0.52%. This CDR3 has 12 amino acids. The V and J ends lost 5 bases and 1 base respectively, with 6 bases between them. Germline V CDR1 and CDR2: GTSNPN, SVGIG (reference sequence). V gene TRBV30 combines with J gene TRBJ2-1, with D unresolved. The sequenced sample consisted of memory CD4+ T cells from PBMCs. Documented subset: CD45RA-negative fraction. This sequence originates from a man aged 18 to 29 in good health. Some clones in this sample may be carry-over from other donors' samples. This CDR3 is CAWSQSYNEQFF. In DNA form, the CDR3 reads TGTGCCTGGTCTCAATCCTACAATGAGCAGTTCTTC.